The 21 T cell receptor beta chains below were found in one sample sequenced in a study of T cells in Graves' hyperthyroidism and ophthalmopathy. TCR beta CDR3 region amplification was performed from RNA transcripts. TCR CDR3 underwent first-round RT-PCR with the HTBI primer set. TCRdb analysed the multiplex PCR reads with MiXCR anew, one entry per CDR3 protein. The sample carries around 100,000 distinct CDR3 sequences, less than 55% recorded once. The sample comprised blood. These receptors all come from a man in his forties or fifties with Graves' hyperthyroidism.

The chain recombines TRBV5-4 with TRBJ1-3; D unclear. Germline V CDR1 and CDR2: SGHNT, YYREEE (reference sequence). The V end was cut by 4 bases, the J end by 9 bases, with 14 bases between. The CDR3 is 13 amino acids. As DNA, the CDR3 is TGTGCCAGCAGCCCGGCGGCGGTAATCACCATATATTTT. Its translation: CASSPAAVITIYF.

This clonotype has at least ten counts. The J gene is TRBJ2-2, the V gene TRBV29-1; maybe TRBD1 (5 bases). This CDR3 has 15 residues. Trimming cost V 3 bases and J 4 bases, with 15 bases left between them. The germline V gene has CDR1 SQVTM and CDR2 ANQGSEA. The CDR3 coding sequence is TGCAGCGTTGAGTCTCAGGGCCCGGTCACCGGGGAGCTGTTTTTT. Translated, it gives CSVESQGPVTGELFF.

This clonotype showed up just once. One junction end does not reproduce the germline sequence, and a read error may be involved. This rearrangement joins TRBV19 to TRBJ1-5; D might be TRBD1 (6 bases). The germline V gene encodes CDR1 LNHDA and CDR2 SQIVND (reference sequence). The CDR3 extends over 13 amino acids. CDR3 nucleotide sequence: TGTGCCAGTAGTGGGACAAACGATCAGCCCCGGCATTTT. It translates to CASSGTNDQPRHF.

On this clonotype itself: It is likely a read error, because the conserved phenylalanine at the end of the CDR3 is missing. The rearrangement links TRBV6-4 to TRBJ2-7; 9 bases map to TRBD2. Trimming took 5 bases from V and 0 from J; bases not matched to a gene: 26. The CDR3 covers 22 residues. Germline lookup yields CDR1 MRHNA and CDR2 SNTAGT. DNA for the CDR3: TGTGCCAGCAGTCGGACTGGCCGTACAGGGACGAGACTAGCGGACCTCTCCTACGAGCAGTACCTC. This translates into CASSRTGRTGTRLADLSYEQYL.

This clonotype has just a few counts. The V call is TRBV28, the J call TRBJ1-2, with 7 bases fitting TRBD1. Germline V gives CDR1 MDHEN, CDR2 SYDVKM. J lost 6 bases, V lost 2 bases, and 6 bases had no gene match. This CDR3 is 14 amino acids long. The CDR3, as DNA: TGTGCCAGCAGTTTACAGGGGGTTCAGGATGGCTACACCTTC. Its translation is CASSLQGVQDGYTF.

The chain has TRBV11-3 and TRBJ2-7; no reliable D call. Deletions cut 1 base from V and 5 bases from J, with 12 bases between. Germline CDR1 is SGHNT and CDR2 is YENEEA. The CDR3 spans 14 residues. Here the CDR3 DNA reads TGTGCCAGCAGCTTAGCCGCTACTTCTCACGAGCAGTACTTC. Translating it yields CASSLAATSHEQYF.

As for this clonotype: Compared with germline, one end of the junction differs, possibly owing to a read error. The chain carries TRBV6-1 and TRBJ1-1; tentatively, D is TRBD1 (5 bases). The CDR3 extends over 16 amino acids. The germline CDR1 and CDR2 sequences are MNHNS and SASEGT. The CDR3 loop reads CASSYFRPPLGTEAVF. CDR3 sequence (DNA): TGTGCCAGCAGTTACTTTCGTCCTCCCCTGGGGACTGAAGCTGTCTTT.

This clonotype has at least ten counts. The J gene is TRBJ2-2, the V gene TRBV5-1; TRBD1 agrees at 7 bases. J lost 4 bases, V lost 2 bases, and 8 bases had no gene match. In germline, CDR1 is SGHRS, CDR2 YFSETQ. The CDR3 has 16 residues. The CDR3 region is CASSFGDTGVTGELFF. In DNA form, the CDR3 reads TGCGCCAGCAGCTTTGGGGATACAGGGGTCACCGGGGAGCTGTTTTTT.

The J gene is TRBJ2-7, the V gene TRBV7-3; 9 positions match TRBD1. The CDR3 extends over 14 amino acids. CDR1 is SGHTA, CDR2 FQGTGA, per germline. The V gene end was trimmed by 2 bases and the J gene end by 4 bases; junction bases not matched to a gene: 3. CDR3 region: CASSLVQGAYEQYF. CDR3 nucleotide sequence: TGTGCCAGCAGCTTAGTACAGGGGGCATACGAGCAGTACTTC. The variable domain in full, with the rest retrieved from reference TRBV7-3 and TRBJ2-7, is GAGVSQTPSNKVTEKGKYVELRCDPISGHTALYWYRQSLGQGPEFLIYFQGTGAADDSGLPNDRFFAVRPEGSVSTLKIQRTERGDSAVYLCASSLVQGAYEQYFGPGTRLTVT.

This clonotype occurred many times. V usage is TRBV20-1 and J usage is TRBJ2-5, with D unclear. CDR3 length equals 14 residues. V lost 0 bases and J 1 base, leaving 9 bases between the germline ends. Per the germline V gene, CDR1 is DFQATT and CDR2 is SNEGSKA (reference sequence). In nucleotides, the CDR3 is TGCAGTGCTAGAGATTGGTACAGCCAAGAGACCCAGTACTTC. It specifies CSARDWYSQETQYF.

This clonotype was counted ten times or more. The chain joins TRBV6-5 to TRBJ2-1; 8 bases are a match to TRBD2. The CDR3 runs 13 residues. CDR1 MNHEY and CDR2 SVGAGI come from the germline V gene. The V and J ends lost 3 bases and 6 bases, in that order; junction bases with no gene match: 1. The CDR3 region has the DNA TGTGCCAGCAGTTATGCGGGGGGCAATGAGCAGTTCTTC. The encoded protein is CASSYAGGNEQFF.

This clonotype was detected many times. This sequence joins TRBV20-1 and TRBJ2-7; D uncertain. V was cut by 0 bases and J by 0 bases, with 15 bases left in between. This CDR3 is built from 16 residues. Germline CDR1 DFQATT, CDR2 SNEGSKA (reference sequence). This chain's CDR3 is CSARDSRLSYSYEQYF. DNA for the CDR3: TGCAGTGCTAGAGATAGCCGTCTTTCCTACTCCTACGAGCAGTACTTC.

This clonotype was seen many times. J is TRBJ1-4 and V is TRBV11-2; D is ambiguous. The V end was cut by 5 bases, the J end by 7 bases, with 11 bases between. The germline gives CDR1 SGHAT, CDR2 FQNNGV. The CDR3 spans 13 residues. The CDR3 DNA follows: TGTGCCAGCAGCCGATATATGGGTGAAAAACTGTTTTTT. Protein sequence: CASSRYMGEKLFF.

This clonotype was observed many times. The chain employs TRBV7-9 and TRBJ2-7, with TRBD2 as a possible D gene (6 bases). The CDR3 sequence is 15 residues long. The germline gives CDR1 SEHNR, CDR2 FQNEAQ (reference sequence). V lost 2 bases, J lost 3 bases, and 14 bases lay in between. CDR3 protein: CASSLKGGSDYEQYF. CDR3 nucleotides: TGTGCCAGCAGCTTAAAAGGAGGGTCCGACTACGAGCAGTACTTC.

This clonotype has a count of ten or more. The DNA for the CDR3 is TGTGCCAGCAGCCGCGACAGTTTTAATCAGCCCCAGCATTTT. Protein sequence: CASSRDSFNQPQHF. The chain links TRBV7-9 to TRBJ1-5; tentatively, D is TRBD1 (5 bases). Germline V gene data show CDR1 as SEHNR and CDR2 as FQNEAQ (reference sequence). V was pared by 5 bases and J by 4 bases, with 12 bases between. The CDR3 length is 14 residues.

The chain carries TRBV9 and TRBJ1-6; D is undetermined. The CDR3 is 16 amino acids. The ends were cut back, 3 bases at V and 9 bases at J, with 19 bases in the middle. CDR1 and CDR2 from the germline V gene are SGDLS and YYNGEE. CDR3 nucleotide sequence: TGTGCCAGCAGCGACTCAACGGGAGCCTTGGGTTCACCCCTCCACTTT. Translated: CASSDSTGALGSPLHF. Complete variable domain (other parts from reference TRBV9 and TRBJ1-6): DSGVTQTPKHLITATGQRVTLRCSPRSGDLSVYWYQQSLDQGLQFLIQYYNGEERAKGNILERFSAQQFPDLHSELNLSSLELGDSALYFCASSDSTGALGSPLHFGNGTRLTVT.

This clonotype was seen many times. This sequence joins TRBV7-3 and TRBJ2-3; D is unresolved. Germline loops: CDR1 SGHTA, CDR2 FQGTGA. The CDR3 has 15 amino acids. The V end was cut by 1 base, the J end by 6 bases, with 14 bases between. The DNA for the CDR3 is TGTGCCAGCAGCTTAATTCCCGTCAGCGCCGATACGCAGTATTTT. It encodes CASSLIPVSADTQYF.

The chain combines TRBV5-1 with TRBJ2-3, with D maybe TRBD1 (5 bases). The germline CDR1 and CDR2 sequences are SGHRS and YFSETQ. V was trimmed by 4 bases and J by 11 bases, leaving 17 bases between them. The CDR3 totals 13 residues. The DNA for the CDR3 is TGCGCCAGCAGCCGTTACATGGGGCCAGAGCAGTATTTT. Amino acid sequence: CASSRYMGPEQYF.

This clonotype was seen repeatedly, ten times or more. The chain employs TRBV10-3 and TRBJ2-7, with 13 bases identical to TRBD2. CDR1 is ENHRY and CDR2 is SYGVKD in the germline V gene. The trim removed 2 bases at V and 2 bases at J, leaving 0 bases unmatched. The length of the CDR3 is 15 residues. The CDR3 bases are TGTGCCATCAGTGAGGGGACTAGCGGGGCCTACGAGCAGTACTTC. Amino acids: CAISEGTSGAYEQYF.

This chain connects TRBV4-1 to TRBJ2-1, with D perhaps TRBD2 (7 bases). The V gene's germline CDR1 is MGHRA and CDR2 YSYEKL. This CDR3 has 16 residues. Trimming took off 5 bases at V and 8 bases at J, with 22 bases between the two ends. The CDR3 reads CASSSGGGLSGDEQFF. CDR3 bases: TGCGCCAGCAGCTCTGGGGGGGGGCTATCCGGCGATGAGCAGTTCTTC.

This clonotype was found many times. The chain couples TRBV6-4 to TRBJ2-1; maybe TRBD2 (5 bases). V was shortened by 3 bases and J by 5 bases, with 8 bases between the two germline ends. CDR1 MRHNA and CDR2 SNTAGT come from the germline V gene. This CDR3 contains 13 residues. CDR3 DNA: TGTGCCAGCAGTGATCGGGAAAACAATGAGCAGTTCTTC. Its protein product is CASSDRENNEQFF.